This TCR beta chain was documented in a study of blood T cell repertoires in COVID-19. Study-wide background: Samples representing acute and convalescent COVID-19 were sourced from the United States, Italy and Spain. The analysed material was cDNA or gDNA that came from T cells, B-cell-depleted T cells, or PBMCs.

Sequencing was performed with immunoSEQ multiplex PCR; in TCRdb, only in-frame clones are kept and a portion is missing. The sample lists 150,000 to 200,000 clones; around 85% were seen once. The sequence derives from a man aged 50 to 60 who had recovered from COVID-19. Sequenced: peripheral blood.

Written as DNA, the CDR3 is TGCGCCAGCAGTTTGGGGCTACCCACAGATACGCAGTATTTT. Protein sequence: CASSLGLPTDTQYF. The chain is built from TRBV10-2 and TRBJ2-3; D is possibly TRBD1 (5 bases). Germline-derived CDR1 and CDR2 are WSHSY and SAAADI. The CDR3 contains 14 residues. V lost 5 bases and J lost 2, with 11 bases in between.